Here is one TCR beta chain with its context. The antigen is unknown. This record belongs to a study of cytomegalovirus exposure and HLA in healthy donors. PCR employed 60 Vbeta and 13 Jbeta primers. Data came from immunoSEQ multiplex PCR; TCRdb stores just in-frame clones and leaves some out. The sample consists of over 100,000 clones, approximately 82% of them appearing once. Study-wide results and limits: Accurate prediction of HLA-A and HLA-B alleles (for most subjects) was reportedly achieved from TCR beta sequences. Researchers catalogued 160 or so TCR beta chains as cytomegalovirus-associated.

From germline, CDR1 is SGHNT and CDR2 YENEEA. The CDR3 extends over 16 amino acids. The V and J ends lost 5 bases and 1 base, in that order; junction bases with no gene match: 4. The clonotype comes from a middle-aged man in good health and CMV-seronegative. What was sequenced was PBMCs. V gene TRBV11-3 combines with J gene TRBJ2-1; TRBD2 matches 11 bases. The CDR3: CASSPRTSGSYNEQFF. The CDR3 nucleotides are TGTGCCAGCAGCCCTCGGACTAGCGGGTCCTACAATGAGCAGTTCTTC.